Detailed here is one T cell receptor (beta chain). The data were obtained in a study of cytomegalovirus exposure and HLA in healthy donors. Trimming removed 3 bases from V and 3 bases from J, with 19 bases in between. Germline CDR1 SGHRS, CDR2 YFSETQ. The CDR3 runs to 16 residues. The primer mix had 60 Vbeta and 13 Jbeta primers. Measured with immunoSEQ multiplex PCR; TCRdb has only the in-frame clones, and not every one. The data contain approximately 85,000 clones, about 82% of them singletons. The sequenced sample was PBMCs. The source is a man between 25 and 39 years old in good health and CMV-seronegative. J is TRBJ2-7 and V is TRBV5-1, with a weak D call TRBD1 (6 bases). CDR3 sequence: CASSYSRIGQFYEQYF. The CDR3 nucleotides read TGCGCCAGCAGCTATAGTAGGATTGGACAGTTCTACGAGCAGTACTTC.